A single sample is the source of the 21 T cell receptor beta chains below, sequenced in a study of T cell responses to AZD1222 COVID-19 vaccine. The protocol was immunoSEQ multiplex PCR, while the TCRdb copy is restricted to in-frame clones and leaves out a portion. The sample lists about 140,000 clones, almost 95% seen once, with under 2.5% in the top ten. The source was peripheral blood, collected on day 0 of AZD1222 vaccination. These receptors were collected from an adult in good health.

Note on this clone: Other DNA variants within this sample encode the same CDR3. V usage is TRBV9 and J usage is TRBJ1-5; D perhaps matches TRBD1 (5 bases). Trimming left V 2 bases short and J 4 bases short, with 7 bases between. Germline CDR1 SGDLS, CDR2 YYNGEE. This CDR3 is 13 amino acids long. The CDR3 is CASSVGQNQPQHF. The DNA for the CDR3 is TGTGCCAGCAGCGTGGGGCAGAATCAGCCCCAGCATTTT.

The V and J genes are TRBV4-2 and TRBJ1-6, with 7 nucleotides matching TRBD1. Unmatched junction bases numbered 7, after V lost 3 bases and J lost 5 bases. The CDR3 is 16 amino acids. CDR1 and CDR2 from the germline V gene are LGHNA and YNFKEQ. The CDR3 bases are TGTGCCAGCAGCCACCACTCAGGGGGGAATAATTCACCCCTCCACTTT. Protein product: CASSHHSGGNNSPLHF.

The chain couples TRBV29-1 to TRBJ2-3, with 7 bases lining up with TRBD2. The ends lost 7 bases at V and 4 bases at J; junction bases unmatched: 8. Per germline, CDR1 SQVTM and CDR2 ANQGSEA. The CDR3 is made up of 13 amino acids. CDR3 protein: CSGSAGRADTQYF. The CDR3 DNA reads as TGCAGCGGCTCAGCGGGACGTGCAGATACGCAGTATTTT.

Concerning this clone itself: Additional DNA sequences in this sample encode the identical CDR3. The V call is TRBV5-1, the J call TRBJ2-5; 9 bases agree with TRBD1. From germline, CDR1 is SGHRS and CDR2 YFSETQ. The CDR3 has 14 amino acids. Trimming took 3 bases from V and 5 from J; bases not matched to a gene: 5. Written as DNA, the CDR3 is TGCGCCAGCAGCTCACAGGGGGCAGGGGAGACCCAGTACTTC. This sequence encodes CASSSQGAGETQYF.

The chain is built from TRBV18 and TRBJ2-7; weak D call: TRBD1 (6 bases). The CDR3 sequence is 14 residues long. The V end lost 4 bases, the J end lost 7 bases, and 17 bases lay between the germline ends. Germline lookup yields CDR1 KGHSH and CDR2 LQKENI. CDR3 loop: CASSLDMGAGEQYF. CDR3 sequence (DNA): TGTGCCAGCTCACTCGACATGGGGGCTGGGGAGCAGTACTTC.

The chain is built from TRBV5-4 and TRBJ1-4; TRBD1 aligns across 10 bases. The CDR3 is 15 amino acids. CDR1 is SGHNT and CDR2 is YYREEE in the germline V gene (reference sequence). J gave up 7 bases and V 4 bases, and 7 bases lay outside the gene matches. The CDR3 nucleotides read TGTGCCAGCAGCCTGACAGGGGGCGCGGGTGAAAAACTGTTTTTT. Its protein product is CASSLTGGAGEKLFF.

J is TRBJ1-5 and V is TRBV19; TRBD1 might be the D (5 bases). The CDR3 runs 13 residues. From germline, CDR1 is LNHDA and CDR2 SQIVND (reference sequence). V was pared by 5 bases and J by 6 bases, with 11 bases between. The CDR3 protein is CASSPSGSQPQHF. CDR3 DNA: TGTGCCAGTAGTCCGTCAGGGAGTCAGCCCCAGCATTTT.

The CDR3 reads CASSSDRDRTSPLHF. The CDR3 DNA follows: TGTGCCAGCAGTTCGGACCGGGACAGGACTTCACCCCTCCACTTT. The chain links TRBV7-2 to TRBJ1-6; 8 nucleotides match TRBD1. The CDR3 extends over 15 amino acids. Germline V CDR1 and CDR2: SGHTA, FQGNSA. J lost 9 bases, V lost 6 bases, and 10 bases had no gene match.

The V gene is TRBV27, the J gene TRBJ2-7, with TRBD1 identical over 7 bases. Germline V gene lookup returns CDR1 MNHEY and CDR2 SMNVEV (reference sequence). J lost 4 bases, V lost 8 bases, and 14 bases had no gene match. The CDR3 runs 15 residues. CDR3 DNA: TGTGCCAGCGGGACAGCCGCTTTGTCCAATTACGAGCAGTACTTC. It yields the protein CASGTAALSNYEQYF.

The chain employs TRBV11-2 and TRBJ2-6; no definite D call. Germline CDR1 and CDR2: SGHAT and FQNNGV. V lost 8 bases and J 0 bases, leaving 11 bases between the germline ends. The CDR3 has 15 residues. CDR3: CASSDGNSGANVLTF. In nucleotides, the CDR3 is TGTGCCAGCTCGGACGGAAACTCTGGGGCCAACGTCCTGACTTTC.

The CDR3 region is CASSPWGGTGDEKLFF. CDR3 nucleotide sequence: TGTGCCAGCAGCCCTTGGGGGGGGACAGGAGATGAAAAACTGTTTTTT. The chain combines TRBV9 with TRBJ1-4, with 8 bases aligning to TRBD1. Germline V gene data show CDR1 as SGDLS and CDR2 as YYNGEE. The length of the CDR3 is 16 residues. V was clipped by 4 bases and J by 6 bases; unmatched bases: 11.

This chain connects TRBV5-5 to TRBJ1-1; D gene ambiguous. The CDR3 is 15 amino acids. V was shortened by 3 bases and J by 4 bases, with 16 bases between the two germline ends. From germline, CDR1 is SGHKS and CDR2 YYEKEE (reference sequence). The CDR3, as DNA: TGTGCCAGCAGCTGGACGGTTGCGCGGTCCACTGAAGCTTTCTTT. Translated: CASSWTVARSTEAFF.

In DNA form, the CDR3 reads TGCGCCAGCAGCTTTATAGCGGGGGGCCTCCGAGGCTACAATGAGCAGTTCTTC. This translates into CASSFIAGGLRGYNEQFF. This rearrangement joins TRBV5-1 to TRBJ2-1; 10 bases map to TRBD2. Germline loops: CDR1 SGHRS, CDR2 YFSETQ. The junction had 11 bases not matched to a gene; V was cut back by 2 bases and J by 3 bases. CDR3 size: 18 residues.

This chain uses TRBV21-1 with TRBJ2-1; TRBD2 is taken as the D call from the table, unchecked against the DNA. TRBV21-1 is annotated as a pseudogene. The CDR3 is 18 amino acids. The CDR3 loop is CASSLRFRAGGSYNEQFF. CDR3 DNA: TGTGCCAGCAGCTTACGATTTCGAGCGGGGGGCTCCTACAATGAGCAGTTCTTC.

V gene TRBV9 combines with J gene TRBJ2-7, with 10 nucleotides matching TRBD1. CDR3 length equals 17 residues. Trimming removed 4 bases from V and 1 base from J; junction bases left unmatched: 11. Germline V gives CDR1 SGDLS, CDR2 YYNGEE. In DNA, the CDR3 is TGTGCCAGCAGCCCACCCGACAGGGGGCTAAGGTCCTACGAGCAGTACTTC. This codes for CASSPPDRGLRSYEQYF.

V and J are TRBV7-2 and TRBJ2-7; TRBD2 is a possible D gene (5 bases). Germline CDR1 is SGHTA and CDR2 is FQGNSA. The length of the CDR3 is 12 residues. Trimming removed 1 base from V and 4 bases from J, with 5 bases in between. The CDR3 DNA reads as TGTGCCAGCAGCTTAGGGAGGTACGAGCAGTACTTC. Its translation: CASSLGRYEQYF.

The chain couples TRBV11-2 to TRBJ2-2, with D hard to call. Trimming removed 5 bases at V and 8 bases at J, with 15 bases between. CDR1 is SGHAT and CDR2 is FQNNGV in the germline V gene. The CDR3 runs to 14 residues. CDR3 residues: CASSQIRSQGELFF. The CDR3 bases are TGTGCCAGCAGCCAAATTCGGTCCCAGGGGGAGCTGTTTTTT.

The rearrangement joins TRBV20-1 to TRBJ1-2, with TRBD1 as a possible D gene (6 bases). Germline CDR1 and CDR2: DFQATT and SNEGSKA (reference sequence). The CDR3 consists of 13 residues. Deletions cut 3 bases from V and 2 bases from J, with 10 bases between. For the CDR3, the DNA is TGCAGTGCTAGTGGGGGCCAGAACTATGGCTACACCTTC. As protein: CSASGGQNYGYTF.

J is TRBJ2-3 and V is TRBV6-5; D unclear. The CDR3 totals 11 residues. Deletions cut 10 bases from V and 6 bases from J, with 11 bases between. CDR1 and CDR2 from the germline V gene are MNHEY and SVGAGI. CDR3 sequence (DNA): TGTGCCACCCGGCTCGAGGATACGCAGTATTTT. This encodes CATRLEDTQYF.

The V and J genes are TRBV28 and TRBJ1-5; weak D call: TRBD1 (6 bases). Deletions cut 10 bases from V and 3 bases from J, with 13 bases between. Germline loops: CDR1 MDHEN, CDR2 SYDVKM. There are 13 residues in the CDR3. CDR3 residues: CAILQGHNQPQHF. The CDR3 DNA reads TGTGCCATCCTACAGGGTCACAATCAGCCCCAGCATTTT. The variable domain in full, completed from reference TRBV28 and TRBJ1-5, reads DVKVTQSSRYLVKRTGEKVFLECVQDMDHENMFWYRQDPGLGLRLIYFSYDVKMKEKGDIPEGYSVSREKKERFSLILESASTNQTSMYLCAILQGHNQPQHFGDGTRLSIL.

The genes are TRBV10-3 and TRBJ2-7, with D unclear. Looked up from germline, CDR1 is ENHRY and CDR2 is SYGVKD. Trimming stripped 9 bases from V and 1 base from J, with 13 bases between. CDR3 length: 13 amino acids. Written as DNA, the CDR3 is TGTGCCATTCAAGACGCATTGTCCTACGAGCAGTACTTC. It codes for CAIQDALSYEQYF.